This T cell receptor (beta chain) originates from a study of T-cell memory formation after mild COVID-19. This clonotype was observed at least ten times. Its antigen is not identified. TCRdb re-called the 5' RACE reads with MiXCR, one entry per CDR3 protein. Altogether 500,000 to 550,000 distinct CDR3 sequences are present, 20% being singletons, with the ten largest covering approximately 12%. Germline loops: CDR1 SGHTA, CDR2 FQGTGA. The trim removed 5 bases at V and 3 bases at J, leaving 6 bases unmatched. This CDR3 spans 16 amino acids. Findings and limits, study-wide: Researchers found some responding clones in pre-infection memory, a sign that cross-reactive memory joined.

The sequence came from an adult woman who had mild COVID-19 (a few samples of this study predate the infection). Cell type and time point are not known. Sequencing was carried out using PBMCs or a T cell subset sorted from them (not recorded which). The rearrangement joins TRBV7-3 to TRBJ2-6; 8 bases agree with TRBD1. CDR3 protein: CASSLRQGSGANVLTF. Written as DNA, the CDR3 is TGTGCCAGCAGCCTACGACAGGGGAGTGGGGCCAACGTCCTGACTTTC.